A selection of T cell receptor beta chains follows, all from one sample in a study of T cell responses to AZD1222 COVID-19 vaccine. Here immunoSEQ multiplex PCR was the method, and the copy in TCRdb shows in-frame clones only, minus some. The sample consists of 200,000 or so clones, approximately 94% of them appearing once. The sample in question was peripheral blood, obtained on day 0 of AZD1222 vaccination. The receptors were sampled from an adult in good health. The CDR3 runs from the conserved cysteine through the conserved F or W. A D gene is named only where the DNA matches it firmly. Clone size is given for some rows only: seen once, a few or many times, or a class if the clone is expanded.

TRBV19	-	-	TRBJ2-7	TGTGCCAGTAGTATAGGTCCCGGGAGACTCTACGAGCAGTACTTC	CASSIGPGRLYEQYF
TRBV5-1	-	-	TRBJ1-4	TGCGCCAGCAGTTTGTCAACTAATGAAAAACTGTTTTTT	CASSLSTNEKLFF
TRBV5-1	TRBD1	-	TRBJ1-2	TGCGCCAGCAGCGTGGGACAGGTCTATGGCTACACCTTC	CASSVGQVYGYTF
TRBV5-1	TRBD2	-	TRBJ2-3	TGCGCCAGCAGCAGACTAGCCCGGGGGGTATCAGATACGCAGTATTTT	CASSRLARGVSDTQYF
TRBV19	-	once	TRBJ1-1	TGTGCCAGTAGTATTCAGGCGGTGGTGAACACTGAAGCTTTCTTT	CASSIQAVVNTEAFF
TRBV5-4	-	-	TRBJ2-3	TGTGCCAGCAGCTTTGGGCAGGGGACCACAGATACGCAGTATTTT	CASSFGQGTTDTQYF
TRBV30	-	-	TRBJ1-5	TGTGCCTGGACTTACGGGAGCAATCAGCCCCAGCATTTT	CAWTYGSNQPQHF
TRBV5-1	-	-	TRBJ2-1	TGCGCCAGCAGCTTGGCGGGGGACTCCTACAATGAGCAGTTCTTC	CASSLAGDSYNEQFF
TRBV28	-	-	TRBJ1-2	TGTGCCAGCAGTCAGGTTCAGGGCTGGGGTAGAACCTATGGCTACACCTTC	CASSQVQGWGRTYGYTF
TRBV20-1	-	-	TRBJ2-3	TGCAGTAGCGGCCCGGATACGCAGTATTTT	CSSGPDTQYF
TRBV10-2	-	once	TRBJ2-2	TGCGCCAGCAAGTCTCCGGGCGGGACCACCGGGGAGCTGTTTTTT	CASKSPGGTTGELFF
TRBV9	-	-	TRBJ2-2	TGTGCCAGCAGCGTAGAAGGGGGCACCGGGGAGCTGTTTTTT	CASSVEGGTGELFF
TRBV7-2	-	-	TRBJ1-1	TGTGCCAGCAGCCCAGTAGTAACGTCGGGCACTGAAGCTTTCTTT	CASSPVVTSGTEAFF
TRBV7-9	-	-	TRBJ2-1	TGTGCCAGCAGCTTAGTGGGGCTCGGCAAGAACAATGAGCAGTTCTTC	CASSLVGLGKNNEQFF
TRBV10-3	-	-	TRBJ2-7	TGTGCCATCACCTCCGGGAACGGGGAGCAGTACTTC	CAITSGNGEQYF
TRBV7-9	TRBD1	-	TRBJ2-7	TGTGCCAGCAGCTTTAGGACAGGGGCCGAGCAGTACTTC	CASSFRTGAEQYF
TRBV18	-	-	TRBJ1-4	TGTGCCAGCTCACCACCGGGGGTACCAGTTGCTGGAAAACTGTTTTTT	CASSPPGVPVAGKLFF
TRBV6-5	TRBD2	-	TRBJ2-1	TGTGCCAGCCGGGGGAGCGGGACTAAATACAATGAGCAGTTCTTC	CASRGSGTKYNEQFF
TRBV29-1	-	-	TRBJ1-2	TGCAGCGTTGTCAGCCGGAGGGGCTACACCTTC	CSVVSRRGYTF
TRBV3-1/TRBV3-2	-	-	TRBJ2-2	TGTGCCAGCAGCCAAGGTTCGTTTGGCACCGGGGAGCTGTTTTTT	CASSQGSFGTGELFF